A single sample gave rise to the 17 T cell receptor beta chains below, sequenced in a study of CD8 T cells in ankylosing spondylitis. Study results and caveats: Ankylosing spondylitis blood appeared to carry a characteristic TCR beta motif of roughly eight highly homologous variants.

TCRdb passed the 5' RACE reads through MiXCR, listing each CDR3 protein once. Among 750,000 to 850,000 distinct CDR3 sequences listed, approximately 12% were seen once. Antigens of these TCRs are unknown. The source material was blood, either unsorted or a sorted T cell fraction (not recorded which). The receptors stem from a male donor with ankylosing spondylitis.

The V and J genes are TRBV9 and TRBJ2-7, with TRBD1 as a possible D gene (6 bases). V lost 3 bases to trimming and J lost 0 bases, with 13 bases between them. Germline V gives CDR1 SGDLS, CDR2 YYNGEE. There are 15 residues in the CDR3. The CDR3 sequence: CASSAEGQSSYEQYF. The CDR3 DNA reads TGTGCCAGCAGCGCCGAAGGACAGAGCTCCTACGAGCAGTACTTC.

CDR3 in amino acids: CASSLVHRSNEQFF. The CDR3 DNA reads as TGTGCCAGCAGCTTAGTGCACAGGTCCAATGAGCAGTTCTTC. The V call is TRBV7-2, the J call TRBJ2-1; possibly TRBD1 for D (5 bases). Per the germline V gene, CDR1 is SGHTA and CDR2 is FQGNSA. The CDR3 covers 14 residues. Trimming shortened V by 1 base and J by 6 bases, and 10 bases separated the two germline ends.

Ten or more counts support this clonotype. The chain is built from TRBV9 and TRBJ2-1; no firm D call. Germline CDR1 is SGDLS and CDR2 is YYNGEE. Trimming removed 0 bases from V and 10 bases from J, with 5 bases in between. This CDR3 contains 11 residues. Here the CDR3 DNA reads TGTGCCAGCAGCGTAGGGCAGGAGCAGTTCTTC. Translated: CASSVGQEQFF.

The J gene is TRBJ2-7, the V gene TRBV11-3; 9 bases agree with TRBD2. The V gene's germline CDR1 is SGHNT and CDR2 YENEEA. CDR3 length: 14 amino acids. V shed 3 bases, J shed 8 bases, and the junction held 8 bases outside the gene matches. CDR3 sequence: CASSLSGTSTQQYF. DNA for the CDR3: TGTGCCAGCAGCTTGTCCGGGACTAGCACCCAGCAGTACTTC.

This clonotype was counted only a few times. The CDR3 DNA reads TGTGCCAGCAGCTTGAGGACAGGGGGCGGACAGCCCCAGCATTTT. It encodes CASSLRTGGGQPQHF. This chain joins TRBV7-2 and TRBJ1-5; 11 bases align to TRBD1. CDR1 SGHTA and CDR2 FQGNSA come from the germline V gene. The CDR3 sequence is 15 residues long. Losses at the gene ends were 3 bases for V and 7 bases for J; bases not matched to a gene: 5.

The chain couples TRBV30 to TRBJ2-7; D remains unclear. Looked up from germline, CDR1 is GTSNPN and CDR2 is SVGIG (reference sequence). V lost 0 bases to trimming and J lost 0 bases, with 6 bases between them. The CDR3 covers 13 residues. CDR3 coding DNA: TGTGCCTGGAGTGTAAGCTACTCCTACGAGCAGTACTTC. Its protein is CAWSVSYSYEQYF.

This clonotype was detected ten times or more. The J gene is TRBJ2-7, the V gene TRBV18, with 10 bases matching TRBD1. J gave up 2 bases and V 0 bases, and 1 base lay outside the gene matches. The CDR3 extends over 15 amino acids. The germline gives CDR1 KGHSH, CDR2 LQKENI. CDR3 nucleotides: TGTGCCAGCTCACCACCGGGACAGGGGACCTACGAGCAGTACTTC. Translation gives CASSPPGQGTYEQYF.

The chain couples TRBV4-3 to TRBJ1-1; D gene ambiguous. Germline loops: CDR1 LGHNA, CDR2 YSLEER. The germline V and J ends were trimmed by 1 base and 9 bases, with 12 bases remaining between them. The length of the CDR3 is 13 residues. The CDR3 is CASSQALGRQAFF. DNA for the CDR3: TGCGCCAGCAGCCAAGCCCTCGGGAGACAAGCTTTCTTT.

In this sample, this clonotype turned up a few times. The gene calls are TRBV29-1 and TRBJ2-2; D gene unclear. CDR3 length: 12 residues. V gave up 5 bases and J gave up 6 bases, with 10 bases separating them. Germline V gene lookup returns CDR1 SQVTM and CDR2 ANQGSEA. CDR3 loop: CSVRASAGELFF. Here the CDR3 DNA reads TGCAGCGTTCGGGCGTCCGCCGGGGAGCTGTTTTTT.

This clonotype was seen a handful of times. The gene calls are TRBV27 and TRBJ2-3; D is possibly TRBD1 (5 bases). V was pared by 5 bases and J by 3 bases, with 15 bases between. Looked up from germline, CDR1 is MNHEY and CDR2 is SMNVEV (reference sequence). The CDR3 is made up of 15 amino acids. CDR3 in amino acids: CASSQGYGMTDTQYF. In DNA, the CDR3 is TGTGCCAGCAGTCAGGGATATGGGATGACAGATACGCAGTATTTT.

The table lists this clonotype with a few counts. The chain carries TRBV18 and TRBJ2-5, with D unclear. The germline CDR1 and CDR2 sequences are KGHSH and LQKENI. The CDR3 is made up of 13 amino acids. V was trimmed by 5 bases and J by 4 bases, leaving 11 bases between them. The CDR3 DNA is TGTGCCAGCTCAAAGGCGGTGGGAGAGACCCAGTACTTC. Translation: CASSKAVGETQYF.

The table lists this clonotype with many counts. The J gene is TRBJ1-1, the V gene TRBV5-1; D possibly corresponds to TRBD1 (5 bases). The CDR3 is 14 residues long. V was shortened by 2 bases and J by 7 bases, with 15 bases between the two germline ends. Per germline, CDR1 SGHRS and CDR2 YFSETQ. The CDR3 reads CASSFQGGVGEAFF. In DNA, the CDR3 is TGCGCCAGCAGCTTCCAGGGAGGGGTAGGTGAAGCTTTCTTT.

This clonotype appeared a few times. The chain combines TRBV7-9 with TRBJ1-2; D perhaps matches TRBD1 (5 bases). The length of the CDR3 is 13 residues. Germline assignment: CDR1 SEHNR and CDR2 FQNEAQ (reference sequence). V was pared by 5 bases and J by 8 bases, with 15 bases between. The CDR3 loop reads CASSHTGRLGYTF. DNA of the CDR3: TGTGCCAGCAGCCATACAGGCCGTCTAGGCTACACCTTC.

This clonotype showed up many times. This chain links TRBV7-2 with TRBJ1-1; 9 bases match TRBD1. The CDR3 runs to 16 residues. V lost 1 base, J lost 0 bases, and 3 bases stayed unmatched. CDR1 and CDR2 (germline): SGHTA, FQGNSA. The CDR3, as DNA: TGTGCCAGCAGCTTAGGGACAGGGGCGATGAACACTGAAGCTTTCTTT. Its protein is CASSLGTGAMNTEAFF.

This clonotype occurred a few times. V usage is TRBV4-3 and J usage is TRBJ1-6; D ambiguous. The germline V gene encodes CDR1 LGHNA and CDR2 YSLEER. This CDR3 has 12 amino acids. Trimming removed 1 base at V and 7 bases at J, with 2 bases between. CDR3 in amino acids: CASSQANSPLHF. In DNA form, the CDR3 reads TGCGCCAGCAGCCAAGCCAATTCACCCCTCCACTTT.

The chain joins TRBV6-1 to TRBJ2-2; TRBD1 agrees at 8 bases. The CDR3 runs to 17 residues. Germline CDR1 reads MNHNS; CDR2 reads SASEGT. Trimming cost V 2 bases and J 4 bases; bases outside gene matches: 9. CDR3 residues: CASSEIRDRMSTGELFF. DNA for the CDR3: TGTGCCAGCAGTGAAATTCGGGACAGGATGAGCACCGGGGAGCTGTTTTTT.

There are many counts of this clonotype. The V call is TRBV7-2, the J call TRBJ1-1; 9 bases map to TRBD1. This CDR3 has 14 residues. V was pared by 4 bases and J by 4 bases, with 4 bases of the junction left unmatched. From germline, CDR1 is SGHTA and CDR2 FQGNSA. The CDR3 nucleotides read TGTGCCAGCAGCTCCGGACAGGGGAGCACTGAAGCTTTCTTT. It is translated as CASSSGQGSTEAFF. The full variable domain, rest sourced from reference TRBV7-2 and TRBJ1-1, is GAGVSQSPSNKVTEKGKDVELRCDPISGHTALYWYRQSLGQGLEFLIYFQGNSAPDKSGLPSDRFSAERTGGSVSTLTIQRTQQEDSAVYLCASSSGQGSTEAFFGQGTRLTVV.